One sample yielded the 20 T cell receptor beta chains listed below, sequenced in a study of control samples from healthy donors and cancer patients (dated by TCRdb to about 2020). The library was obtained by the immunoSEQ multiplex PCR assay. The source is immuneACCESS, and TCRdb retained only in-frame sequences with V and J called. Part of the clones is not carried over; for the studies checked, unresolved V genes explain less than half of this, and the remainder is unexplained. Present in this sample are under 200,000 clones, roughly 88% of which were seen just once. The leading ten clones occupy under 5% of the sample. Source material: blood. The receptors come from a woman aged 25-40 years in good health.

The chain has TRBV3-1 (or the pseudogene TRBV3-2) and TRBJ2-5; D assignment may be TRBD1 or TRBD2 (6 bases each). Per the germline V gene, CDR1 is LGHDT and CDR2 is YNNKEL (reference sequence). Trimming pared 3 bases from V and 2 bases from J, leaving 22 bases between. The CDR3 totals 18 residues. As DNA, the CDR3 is TGTGCCAGCAGCCAGAAGAGCGGGTTTTTAAGGGGGCAAGAGACCCAGTACTTC. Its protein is CASSQKSGFLRGQETQYF.

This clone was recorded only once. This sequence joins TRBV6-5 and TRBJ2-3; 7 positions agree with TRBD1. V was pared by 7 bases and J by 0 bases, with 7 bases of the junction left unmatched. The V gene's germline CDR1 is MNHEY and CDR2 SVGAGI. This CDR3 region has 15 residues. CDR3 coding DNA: TGTGCCAGCAAAAGGGGGACAGAGAGCACAGATACGCAGTATTTT. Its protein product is CASKRGTESTDTQYF.

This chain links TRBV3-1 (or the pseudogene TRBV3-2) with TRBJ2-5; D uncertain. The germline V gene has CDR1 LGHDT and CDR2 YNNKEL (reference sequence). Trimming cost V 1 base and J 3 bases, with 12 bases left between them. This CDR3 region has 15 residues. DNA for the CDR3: TGTGCCAGCAGCCAAGTTGACGGATTAGAAGAGACCCAGTACTTC. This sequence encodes CASSQVDGLEETQYF.

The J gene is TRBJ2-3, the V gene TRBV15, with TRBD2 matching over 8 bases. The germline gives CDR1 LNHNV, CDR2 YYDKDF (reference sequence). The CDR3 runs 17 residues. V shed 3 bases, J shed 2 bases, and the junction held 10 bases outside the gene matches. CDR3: CATSRPPSGGLTDTQYF. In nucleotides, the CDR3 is TGTGCCACCAGCAGGCCACCGTCGGGAGGGCTCACAGATACGCAGTATTTT.

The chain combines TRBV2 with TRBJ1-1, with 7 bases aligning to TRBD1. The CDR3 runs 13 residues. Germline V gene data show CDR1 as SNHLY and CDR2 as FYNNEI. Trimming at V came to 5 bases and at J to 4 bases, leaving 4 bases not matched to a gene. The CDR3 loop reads CASSNRGSTEAFF. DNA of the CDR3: TGTGCCAGCAGTAACAGGGGCAGCACTGAAGCTTTCTTT. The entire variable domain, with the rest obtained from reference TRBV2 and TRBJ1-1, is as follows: EPEVTQTPSHQVTQMGQEVILRCVPISNHLYFYWYRQILGQKVEFLVSFYNNEISEKSEIFDDQFSVERPDGSNFTLKIRSTKLEDSAMYFCASSNRGSTEAFFGQGTRLTVV.

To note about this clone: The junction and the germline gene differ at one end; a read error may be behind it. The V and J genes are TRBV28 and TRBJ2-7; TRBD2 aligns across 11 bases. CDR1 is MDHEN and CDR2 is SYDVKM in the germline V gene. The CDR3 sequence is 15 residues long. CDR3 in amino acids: CASSSPRVSGRATGF. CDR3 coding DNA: TGTGCCAGCAGTAGCCCCCGGGTTAGCGGGAGGGCCACGGGCTTC. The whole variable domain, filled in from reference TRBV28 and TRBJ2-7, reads DVKVTQSSRYLVKRTGEKVFLECVQDMDHENMFWYRQDPGLGLRLIYFSYDVKMKEKGDIPEGYSVSREKKERFSLILESASTNQTSMYLCASSSPRVSGRATGFGPGTRLTVT.

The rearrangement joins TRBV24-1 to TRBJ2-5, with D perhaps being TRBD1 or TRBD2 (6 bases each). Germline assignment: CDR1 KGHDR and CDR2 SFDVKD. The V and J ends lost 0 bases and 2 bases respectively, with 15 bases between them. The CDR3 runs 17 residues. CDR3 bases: TGTGCCACCAGTGATTTGCACCGGGGGCACAAACAAGAGACCCAGTACTTC. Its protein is CATSDLHRGHKQETQYF.

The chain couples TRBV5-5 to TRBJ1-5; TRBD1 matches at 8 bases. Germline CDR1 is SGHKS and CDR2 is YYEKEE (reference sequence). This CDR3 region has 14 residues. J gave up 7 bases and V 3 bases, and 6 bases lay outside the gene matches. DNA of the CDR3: TGTGCCAGCAGCTGGGGGACAGGCGGCCAGCCCCAGCATTTT. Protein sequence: CASSWGTGGQPQHF.

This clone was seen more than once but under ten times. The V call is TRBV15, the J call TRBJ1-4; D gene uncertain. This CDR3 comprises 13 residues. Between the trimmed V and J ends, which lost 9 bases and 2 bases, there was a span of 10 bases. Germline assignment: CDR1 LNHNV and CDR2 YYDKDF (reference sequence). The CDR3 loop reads CATQTGTNEKLFF. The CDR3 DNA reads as TGTGCCACACAGACCGGGACTAATGAAAAACTGTTTTTT.

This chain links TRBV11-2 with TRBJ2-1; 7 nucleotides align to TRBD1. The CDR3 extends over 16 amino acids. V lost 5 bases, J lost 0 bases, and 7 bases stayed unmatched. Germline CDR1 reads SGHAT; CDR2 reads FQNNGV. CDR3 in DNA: TGTGCCAGCAGCCCCCCGACAGGGAGCTCCTACAATGAGCAGTTCTTC. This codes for CASSPPTGSSYNEQFF.

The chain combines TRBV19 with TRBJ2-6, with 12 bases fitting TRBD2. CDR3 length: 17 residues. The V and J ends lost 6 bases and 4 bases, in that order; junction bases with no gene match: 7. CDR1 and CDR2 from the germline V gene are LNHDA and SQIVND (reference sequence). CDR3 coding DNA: TGTGCCAGTAGGGCTAGCGGGAGGGGTGAAGGGGCCAACGTCCTGACTTTC. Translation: CASRASGRGEGANVLTF.

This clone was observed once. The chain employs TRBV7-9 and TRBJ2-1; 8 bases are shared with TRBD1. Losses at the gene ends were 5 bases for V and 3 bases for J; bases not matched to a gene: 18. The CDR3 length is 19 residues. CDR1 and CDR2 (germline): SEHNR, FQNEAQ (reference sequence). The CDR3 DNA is TGTGCCAGCAGCGCAGGGACAGGAGGGCTAGCGTCGATCTACAATGAGCAGTTCTTC. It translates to CASSAGTGGLASIYNEQFF. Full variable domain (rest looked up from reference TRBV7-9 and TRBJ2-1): DTGVSQNPRHKITKRGQNVTFRCDPISEHNRLYWYRQTLGQGPEFLTYFQNEAQLEKSRLLSDRFSAERPKGSFSTLEIQRTEQGDSAMYLCASSAGTGGLASIYNEQFFGPGTRLTVL.

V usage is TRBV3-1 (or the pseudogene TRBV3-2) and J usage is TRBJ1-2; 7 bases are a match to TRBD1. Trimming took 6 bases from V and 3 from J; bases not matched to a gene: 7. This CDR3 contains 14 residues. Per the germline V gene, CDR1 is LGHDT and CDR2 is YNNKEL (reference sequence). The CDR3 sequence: CASSQTGKDYGYTF. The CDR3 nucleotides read TGTGCCAGCAGTCAGACAGGGAAGGACTATGGCTACACCTTC.

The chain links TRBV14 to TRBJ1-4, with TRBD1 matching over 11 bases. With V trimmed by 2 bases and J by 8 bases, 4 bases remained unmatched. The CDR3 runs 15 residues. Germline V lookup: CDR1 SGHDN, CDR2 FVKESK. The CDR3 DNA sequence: TGTGCCAGCAGCCAACTGGACAGGGGGCGGGAAAAACTGTTTTTT. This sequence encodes CASSQLDRGREKLFF.

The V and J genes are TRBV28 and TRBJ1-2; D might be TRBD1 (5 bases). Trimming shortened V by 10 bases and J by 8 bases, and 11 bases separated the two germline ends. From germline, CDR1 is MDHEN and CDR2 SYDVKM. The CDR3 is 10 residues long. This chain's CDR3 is CATGSYGYTF. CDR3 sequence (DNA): TGTGCCACAGGGTCCTACGGCTACACCTTC.

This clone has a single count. The CDR3 nucleotides are TGTGCCAGCAGCCAAGTTAACCTAGCGGGAGGTGGAACCTACAATGAGCAGTTCTTC. Protein sequence: CASSQVNLAGGGTYNEQFF. The chain recombines TRBV4-2 with TRBJ2-1, with 11 bases fitting TRBD2. V dropped 1 base and J dropped 2; count of bases not matched to a gene: 10. The CDR3 length is 19 residues. CDR1 and CDR2 (germline): LGHNA, YNFKEQ.

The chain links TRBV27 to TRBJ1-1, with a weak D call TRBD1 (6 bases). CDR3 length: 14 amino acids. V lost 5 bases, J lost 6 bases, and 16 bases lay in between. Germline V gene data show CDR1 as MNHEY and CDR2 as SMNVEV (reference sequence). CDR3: CASSPISGAAEAFF. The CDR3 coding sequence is TGTGCCAGCAGTCCAATCTCAGGGGCGGCTGAAGCTTTCTTT.

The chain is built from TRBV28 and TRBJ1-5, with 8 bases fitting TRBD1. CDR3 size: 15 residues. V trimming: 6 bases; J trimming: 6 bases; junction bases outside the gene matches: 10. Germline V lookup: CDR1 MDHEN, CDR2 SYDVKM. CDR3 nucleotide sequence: TGTGCCAGCAGCGCCAGGACAGGGTCTCTTCAGCCCCAGCATTTT. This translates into CASSARTGSLQPQHF.

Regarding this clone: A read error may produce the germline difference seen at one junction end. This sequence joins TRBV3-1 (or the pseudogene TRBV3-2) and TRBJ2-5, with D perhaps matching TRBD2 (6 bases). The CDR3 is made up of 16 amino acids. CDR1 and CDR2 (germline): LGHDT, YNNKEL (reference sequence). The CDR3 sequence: CAGSQPLPSASGTQYF. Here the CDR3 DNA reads TGTGCCGGCAGCCAACCCCTCCCTAGCGCCTCTGGGACCCAGTACTTC.

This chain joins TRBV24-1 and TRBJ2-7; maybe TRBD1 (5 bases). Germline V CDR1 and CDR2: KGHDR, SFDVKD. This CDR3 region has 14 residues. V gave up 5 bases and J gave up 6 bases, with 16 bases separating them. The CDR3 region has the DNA TGTGCCACCAGTGCGGCAGGGCGTTCGAGCGAGCAGTACTTC. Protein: CATSAAGRSSEQYF.